The 14 T cell receptor beta chains below were found in one sample sequenced in a study of OX40 agonist ivuxolimab in advanced cancers. Using immunoSEQ multiplex PCR, the repertoire was profiled, and TCRdb retains in-frame clones only, with some absent. This repertoire shows more than 75,000 clones, around 87% found once; its top ten account for 0.99%. This specimen consisted of CD4+ or CD8+ T cells sorted from blood, obtained in a trial of the OX40 agonist ivuxolimab. The receptors stem from an adult with an advanced solid tumor such as melanoma, head and neck, liver or kidney cancer.

The V gene is TRBV27, the J gene TRBJ2-7; TRBD2 matches 14 bases. Trimming took 5 bases from V and 7 from J; bases not matched to a gene: 13. Germline CDR1 reads MNHEY; CDR2 reads SMNVEV (reference sequence). The CDR3 length is 17 residues. The CDR3 spells CASSNPQTSGGAGEQYF. DNA of the CDR3: TGTGCCAGCAGTAACCCGCAGACTAGCGGGGGGGCAGGGGAGCAGTACTTC.

V usage is TRBV27 and J usage is TRBJ1-6, with TRBD1 as a possible D gene (5 bases). CDR3 size: 14 residues. Trimming removed 3 bases at V and 7 bases at J, with 10 bases between. Germline values: CDR1 MNHEY, CDR2 SMNVEV (reference sequence). This chain's CDR3 is CASSFRGTNSPLHF. CDR3 DNA sequence: TGTGCCAGCAGTTTTCGGGGGACCAATTCACCCCTCCACTTT.

This sequence joins TRBV27 and TRBJ2-7; D may be TRBD1 (5 bases). The CDR3 spans 12 residues. V lost 4 bases, J lost 6 bases, and 10 bases lay in between. Germline CDR1 MNHEY, CDR2 SMNVEV (reference sequence). CDR3 amino acids: CASSYLGAEQYF. CDR3 DNA: TGTGCCAGCAGTTACCTAGGGGCCGAGCAGTACTTC.

This clone occurred once. This chain uses TRBV27 with TRBJ1-2, with TRBD1 matching over 8 bases. This CDR3 is 15 amino acids long. Unmatched junction bases numbered 7, after V lost 6 bases and J lost 1 base. Per germline, CDR1 MNHEY and CDR2 SMNVEV (reference sequence). CDR3 sequence reads: CASRSLQGVNYGYTF. CDR3 bases: TGTGCCAGCAGGAGTTTACAGGGGGTTAACTATGGCTACACCTTC.

V gene TRBV14 combines with J gene TRBJ2-5; 7 bases match TRBD1. Germline CDR1 is SGHDN and CDR2 is FVKESK. V shed 10 bases, J shed 5 bases, and the junction held 10 bases outside the gene matches. CDR3 length: 13 residues. CDR3 nucleotide sequence: TGTGCCACCTCGCAGGGGGAGCGGGAGACCCAGTACTTC. Translation: CATSQGERETQYF. The entire variable domain, with the rest obtained from reference TRBV14 and TRBJ2-5, is as follows: EAGVTQFPSHSVIEKGQTVTLRCDPISGHDNLYWYRRVMGKEIKFLLHFVKESKQDESGMPNNRFLAERTGGTYSTLKVQPAELEDSGVYFCATSQGERETQYFGPGTRLLVL.

The chain carries TRBV5-6 and TRBJ2-5; TRBD2 might be the D (5 bases). This CDR3 region has 15 residues. Germline CDR1 and CDR2: SGHDT and YYEEEE. Trimming removed 3 bases at V and 5 bases at J, with 17 bases between. The DNA of the CDR3 is TGTGCCAGCAGCTCGAACGGGGTAGGGAGCGAGACCCAGTACTTC. This encodes CASSSNGVGSETQYF.

This clone was observed a few times. The V gene is TRBV7-6, the J gene TRBJ1-6, with D possibly TRBD1 on 5 matching bases. Per the germline V gene, CDR1 is SGHVS and CDR2 is FNYEAQ. The CDR3 has 13 residues. V was clipped by 4 bases and J by 14 bases, with 15 bases between them. DNA of the CDR3: TGTGCCAGCAGCTCTGGGACCCCAGGTACCCTCCACTTT. Translated: CASSSGTPGTLHF.

The gene calls are TRBV4-2 and TRBJ2-1; no firm D call. This CDR3 is built from 16 residues. Per germline, CDR1 LGHNA and CDR2 YNFKEQ. V lost 0 bases and J lost 0, with 9 bases in between. The CDR3 DNA sequence: TGTGCCAGCAGCCAAGATGTCGCTCCCTCCTACAATGAGCAGTTCTTC. Translating gives CASSQDVAPSYNEQFF.

The chain couples TRBV7-9 to TRBJ2-7; 9 nucleotides align to TRBD2. The germline gives CDR1 SEHNR, CDR2 FQNEAQ (reference sequence). The CDR3 loop spans 13 amino acids. V lost 8 bases to trimming and J lost 5 bases; unmatched junction nucleotides: 7. The CDR3 sequence: CASLIAGANEQYF. The CDR3 DNA reads as TGTGCCAGCCTTATAGCGGGGGCCAACGAGCAGTACTTC.

V and J are TRBV7-2 and TRBJ2-5, with 11 bases aligning to TRBD2. CDR3 length: 14 amino acids. Germline V gives CDR1 SGHTA, CDR2 FQGNSA. With V trimmed by 6 bases and J by 5 bases, 5 bases remained unmatched. CDR3 in amino acids: CASRPTSGSETQYF. The CDR3 coding sequence is TGTGCCAGCAGGCCCACTAGCGGGAGTGAGACCCAGTACTTC.

This chain joins TRBV7-2 and TRBJ1-5, with D perhaps matching TRBD1 (5 bases). This CDR3 is built from 16 residues. Germline values: CDR1 SGHTA, CDR2 FQGNSA. Trimming took 1 base from V and 1 from J, leaving 11 bases between them. The DNA of the CDR3 is TGTGCCAGCAGCTTAGTAGGGGTCGTGAGCAATCAGCCCCAGCATTTT. Amino acid sequence: CASSLVGVVSNQPQHF.

The gene calls are TRBV14 and TRBJ1-4, with D unresolved. V dropped 3 bases and J dropped 4 bases, with 12 bases sitting between them. Per germline, CDR1 SGHDN and CDR2 FVKESK. This CDR3 is built from 15 residues. The CDR3 DNA sequence: TGTGCCAGCAGCCAGCAGGCGGCGGGTAATGAAAAACTGTTTTTT. Translated, it gives CASSQQAAGNEKLFF.

This clone was detected only a few times. V usage is TRBV19 and J usage is TRBJ2-5, with D perhaps being TRBD1 or TRBD2 (6 bases each). The length of the CDR3 is 15 residues. Germline V gene data show CDR1 as LNHDA and CDR2 as SQIVND (reference sequence). The ends were cut back, 3 bases at V and 10 bases at J, with 21 bases in the middle. This CDR3 reads CASSMTGTPGGGQYF. The CDR3 region has the DNA TGTGCCAGTAGTATGACCGGGACTCCCGGAGGGGGCCAGTACTTC. Together with reference TRBV19 and TRBJ2-5, the CDR3 gives the full variable domain: DGGITQSPKYLFRKEGQNVTLSCEQNLNHDAMYWYRQDPGQGLRLIYYSQIVNDFQKGDIAEGYSVSREKKESFPLTVTSAQKNPTAFYLCASSMTGTPGGGQYFGPGTRLLVL.

The chain has TRBV2 and TRBJ1-1; D unclear. CDR1 SNHLY and CDR2 FYNNEI come from the germline V gene. This CDR3 is 15 amino acids long. V was cut by 4 bases and J by 2 bases, with 14 bases left in between. The CDR3 here is CASSVLIPANTEAFF. CDR3 coding DNA: TGTGCCAGCAGTGTCCTAATCCCAGCTAACACTGAAGCTTTCTTT.